The 4 T cell receptor beta chains listed next were all sequenced from one sample in a study of T cell responses to AZD1222 COVID-19 vaccine. The data were produced by immunoSEQ multiplex PCR, yet TCRdb's version contains in-frame clones alone and is incomplete. The sample has 130,000 to 150,000 clones, around 93% seen once. This specimen was peripheral blood, taken 28 days after the second AZD1222 dose. Receptors originate from an adult who received the AZD1222 COVID-19 vaccine.

V usage is TRBV9 and J usage is TRBJ1-1; D uncertain. The V end was cut by 1 base, the J end by 4 bases, with 8 bases between. The CDR3 runs to 13 residues. Germline V lookup: CDR1 SGDLS, CDR2 YYNGEE. Written as DNA, the CDR3 is TGTGCCAGCAGCGTACGCTGGGGCACTGAAGCTTTCTTT. Protein sequence: CASSVRWGTEAFF.

The chain employs TRBV4-3 and TRBJ1-5, with D unclear. V lost 0 bases to trimming and J lost 4 bases, with 13 bases between them. The germline V gene encodes CDR1 LGHNA and CDR2 YSLEER. This CDR3 is 16 amino acids long. For the CDR3, the DNA is TGCGCCAGCAGCCAAGATATGGGGATGGGTAATCAGCCCCAGCATTTT. Amino acid sequence: CASSQDMGMGNQPQHF.

This chain connects TRBV6-1 to TRBJ2-1, with D possibly TRBD1 on 7 matching bases. CDR1 MNHNS and CDR2 SASEGT come from the germline V gene. The CDR3 runs 16 residues. V gave up 3 bases and J gave up 0 bases, with 12 bases separating them. The DNA for the CDR3 is TGTGCCAGCAGTGACAGGGGGGTTAGCTCCTACAATGAGCAGTTCTTC. This sequence encodes CASSDRGVSSYNEQFF.

The chain is built from TRBV5-6 and TRBJ1-1; D gene unclear. The germline CDR1 and CDR2 sequences are SGHDT and YYEEEE. The CDR3 has 14 residues. Between the trimmed V and J ends, which lost 2 bases and 0 bases, there was a span of 8 bases. CDR3 sequence (DNA): TGTGCCAGCAGCTTAGGCCCCTTGAACACTGAAGCTTTCTTT. Amino acid sequence: CASSLGPLNTEAFF.